The next 18 T cell receptor beta chains were all read from a single sample in a study of post-analysis software for immune sequencing data. Notes on the study in general: The five TRBV segments detected at higher frequency in patients than in controls included TRBV5-6, TRBV5-1 and TRBV20-1.

TCR beta libraries were prepared from cDNA with unique molecular identifiers. Via MiXCR, TCRdb re-called the PCR reads, giving one row per CDR3 protein. The data contain about 770,000 distinct CDR3 sequences, around 46% of them singletons. These TCRs' antigens remain unknown. Sequencing was done on a sample of blood. The receptors stem from a girl aged 5-17 years with multiple sclerosis.

The rearrangement joins TRBV7-3 to TRBJ1-1, with D unresolved. V dropped 2 bases and J dropped 2 bases, with 6 bases sitting between them. CDR1 and CDR2 from the germline V gene are SGHTA and FQGTGA. The CDR3 extends over 13 amino acids. The CDR3, as DNA: TGTGCCAGCAGCTTAGTTTTCAACACTGAAGCTTTCTTT. Its translation: CASSLVFNTEAFF.

The chain carries TRBV9 and TRBJ1-2; a weak D match, TRBD1 (6 bases). This CDR3 region has 12 residues. V was shortened by 3 bases and J by 6 bases, with 9 bases between the two germline ends. The germline V gene has CDR1 SGDLS and CDR2 YYNGEE. The CDR3 region is CASSGNRDGYTF. The CDR3 bases are TGTGCCAGCAGCGGTAACAGGGATGGCTACACCTTC. The variable domain in full, completed from reference TRBV9 and TRBJ1-2, reads DSGVTQTPKHLITATGQRVTLRCSPRSGDLSVYWYQQSLDQGLQFLIQYYNGEERAKGNILERFSAQQFPDLHSELNLSSLELGDSALYFCASSGNRDGYTFGSGTRLTVV.

The genes are TRBV14 and TRBJ2-3; either TRBD1 or TRBD2 may supply D (5 bases each). The CDR3 extends over 15 amino acids. V was pared by 3 bases and J by 3 bases, with 13 bases between. The germline gives CDR1 SGHDN, CDR2 FVKESK. The CDR3 spells CASSQRVGTTDTQYF. The CDR3, as DNA: TGTGCCAGCAGCCAGAGGGTGGGGACGACAGATACGCAGTATTTT.

The V call is TRBV20-1, the J call TRBJ1-1; tentative D call: TRBD1 (5 bases). The CDR3 is made up of 18 amino acids. The V end lost 5 bases, the J end lost 1 base, and 26 bases lay between the germline ends. Per germline, CDR1 DFQATT and CDR2 SNEGSKA (reference sequence). The CDR3 nucleotides are TGCAGTGCTGGGATCCGCAGGCAGGGTTTAGTGAAGAACACTGAAGCTTTCTTT. Translating gives CSAGIRRQGLVKNTEAFF.

The gene calls are TRBV5-6 and TRBJ2-2; 9 bases are shared with TRBD1. J lost 4 bases, V lost 0 bases, and 1 base had no gene match. CDR1 and CDR2 from the germline V gene are SGHDT and YYEEEE. This CDR3 contains 15 residues. CDR3 region: CASSLGTGVTGELFF. The CDR3 nucleotides are TGTGCCAGCAGCTTGGGGACAGGGGTCACCGGGGAGCTGTTTTTT.

This clonotype was observed a single time. CDR3 DNA: TGCAGCATGAGAGGGACTAGCCGGCAAGAGCAGTTCTTC. Translation: CSMRGTSRQEQFF. V usage is TRBV29-1 and J usage is TRBJ2-1; TRBD2 matches 9 bases. Germline CDR1 is SQVTM and CDR2 is ANQGSEA. The V and J ends lost 8 bases and 10 bases, in that order; junction bases with no gene match: 12. This CDR3 is 13 amino acids long.

There are a few counts of this clonotype. This chain links TRBV5-1 with TRBJ2-3; D not resolved. There are 14 residues in the CDR3. Trimming took off 3 bases at V and 4 bases at J, with 12 bases between the two ends. The germline V gene has CDR1 SGHRS and CDR2 YFSETQ. In DNA form, the CDR3 reads TGCGCCAGCAGCTGGACCACCCAGGCAGATACGCAGTATTTT. Encoded protein: CASSWTTQADTQYF.

In this sample, this clonotype turned up a few times. The CDR3 is CATSLGTSYEQYF. CDR3 nucleotides: TGTGCCACCAGCCTTGGGACATCCTACGAGCAGTACTTC. The rearrangement joins TRBV15 to TRBJ2-7, with D possibly being TRBD1 (6 bases). This CDR3 is 13 amino acids long. V shed 5 bases and J shed 1 base, with 9 bases lying between them. Germline loops: CDR1 LNHNV, CDR2 YYDKDF (reference sequence).

The J gene is TRBJ2-1, the V gene TRBV10-3; D perhaps matches TRBD2 (6 bases). V lost 6 bases, J lost 9 bases, and 21 bases lay in between. The germline V gene encodes CDR1 ENHRY and CDR2 SYGVKD. The CDR3 covers 15 residues. The CDR3, as DNA: TGTGCCATCAGCCTGACTGGCGGGATTGATAGTGAGCAGTTCTTC. Amino acids: CAISLTGGIDSEQFF.

In its sample, this clonotype was seen once. The chain recombines TRBV2 with TRBJ2-7; 8 bases line up with TRBD1. Germline CDR1 reads SNHLY; CDR2 reads FYNNEI. The CDR3 covers 17 residues. Losses at the gene ends were 6 bases for V and 4 bases for J; bases not matched to a gene: 17. CDR3 in amino acids: CASSAPGTGQGGYEQYF. Here the CDR3 DNA reads TGTGCCAGCAGCGCCCCCGGGACAGGACAGGGTGGGTACGAGCAGTACTTC.

The chain carries TRBV27 and TRBJ2-1; 9 bases agree with TRBD2. The junction had 3 bases not matched to a gene; V was cut back by 0 bases and J by 6 bases. Per the germline V gene, CDR1 is MNHEY and CDR2 is SMNVEV (reference sequence). This CDR3 region has 15 residues. The CDR3 sequence is CASSLSKGLANEQFF. The DNA of the CDR3 is TGTGCCAGCAGTTTATCGAAGGGACTAGCCAATGAGCAGTTCTTC.

This chain joins TRBV28 and TRBJ2-7; D is unresolved. Deletions cut 7 bases from V and 2 bases from J, with 15 bases between. Germline CDR1 MDHEN, CDR2 SYDVKM. This CDR3 spans 14 amino acids. CDR3 DNA sequence: TGTGCCAGCACCCTGGGAAGTCCCGCCTACGAGCAGTACTTC. Residues: CASTLGSPAYEQYF.

In this sample, this clonotype turned up a few times. V and J are TRBV20-1 and TRBJ1-1, with D unresolved. The CDR3 has 12 amino acids. Trimming pared 3 bases from V and 7 bases from J, leaving 12 bases between. Looked up from germline, CDR1 is DFQATT and CDR2 is SNEGSKA (reference sequence). The CDR3 DNA follows: TGCAGTGCTAGGATTACGCCATATGAAGCTTTCTTT. It encodes CSARITPYEAFF.

This clonotype turned up a few times. This chain connects TRBV7-2 to TRBJ1-2; D is possibly TRBD1 (5 bases). The CDR3 length is 16 residues. Trimming shortened V by 10 bases and J by 3 bases, and 24 bases separated the two germline ends. The germline gives CDR1 SGHTA, CDR2 FQGNSA. In DNA, the CDR3 is TGTGCCACCCCTCTAACGGGATTCGGAGGGGACTATGGCTACACCTTC. This gives the protein CATPLTGFGGDYGYTF. Looking up the rest from reference TRBV7-2 and TRBJ1-2 gives the full variable domain: GAGVSQSPSNKVTEKGKDVELRCDPISGHTALYWYRQSLGQGLEFLIYFQGNSAPDKSGLPSDRFSAERTGGSVSTLTIQRTQQEDSAVYLCATPLTGFGGDYGYTFGSGTRLTVV.

The V and J genes are TRBV6-5 and TRBJ2-1; D remains unclear. The V gene lost 2 bases and the J gene lost 6 bases, with 8 bases spanning the gap. Germline lookup yields CDR1 MNHEY and CDR2 SVGAGI. The CDR3 sequence is 13 residues long. CDR3 in DNA: TGTGCCAGCAGTTACCAACGGCGCAATGAGCAGTTCTTC. It translates to CASSYQRRNEQFF.

This clonotype was detected a few times. The chain joins TRBV2 to TRBJ2-1, with D tentatively TRBD2 (6 bases). This CDR3 contains 15 residues. In germline, CDR1 is SNHLY, CDR2 FYNNEI. V was cut by 6 bases and J by 1 base, with 13 bases left in between. In nucleotides, the CDR3 is TGTGCCAGCAGCCGAGACCGGGGGTCCTACAATGAGCAGTTCTTC. It translates to CASSRDRGSYNEQFF.

The chain employs TRBV7-2 and TRBJ2-7, with D tentatively TRBD1 or TRBD2 (5 bases each). The germline gives CDR1 SGHTA, CDR2 FQGNSA. The CDR3 has 17 residues. V lost 5 bases and J 4 bases, leaving 24 bases between the germline ends. The CDR3 DNA sequence: TGTGCCAGCAGCAAGGGGCTAGCTTGGGTCGTCGGATACGAGCAGTACTTC. It encodes CASSKGLAWVVGYEQYF.

This chain links TRBV6-5 with TRBJ2-5, with D perhaps TRBD1 (6 bases). V shed 6 bases and J shed 4 bases, with 12 bases lying between them. This CDR3 has 13 amino acids. Per the germline V gene, CDR1 is MNHEY and CDR2 is SVGAGI. CDR3 DNA sequence: TGTGCCAGCAGACAGGGTTGGCGAGAGACCCAGTACTTC. This codes for CASRQGWRETQYF.